Reported below is one T cell receptor beta chain. Its target is not known. This sample was taken from a study of response to subunit inactivated influenza vaccine. Study-wide findings and caveats: The authors put forward the suggestion that each seasonal influenza vaccination may bring in only a limited number of new T cells.

Via MiXCR, TCRdb re-called the RT-PCR reads, giving one row per CDR3 protein. The data show more than 700,000 distinct CDR3 sequences, with approximately 21% seen just once and 10% to 13% held by the top ten. Germline trimming cut 5 bases from V and 2 bases from J; bases unmatched to any gene: 6. This CDR3 is built from 15 residues. Germline V lookup: CDR1 SEHNR, CDR2 FQNEAQ (reference sequence). The sample was PBMCs from blood, taken 5 days after vaccination. This chain uses TRBV7-9 with TRBJ2-3, with 8 nucleotides matching TRBD1. This clonotype was obtained from a man between 50 and 59 years old who received an inactivated influenza vaccine. DNA of the CDR3: TGTGCCAGCAGCCTTGAACAGGGGGTCACAGATACGCAGTATTTT. It specifies CASSLEQGVTDTQYF.